This entry lists 16 T cell receptor beta chains sequenced from one sample in a study of blood T cell repertoires in COVID-19. Produced via immunoSEQ multiplex PCR; TCRdb's table is partial and in-frame only. The table has about 300,000 clones, 89% seen once. Material: PBMCs or T cells enriched from blood (not recorded which). All receptors derive from a man aged 55 to 70 who had recovered from COVID-19.

V is TRBV7-9 and J is TRBJ2-2; D gene uncertain. CDR3 length: 13 amino acids. Trimming cost V 1 base and J 5 bases, with 5 bases left between them. Germline V lookup: CDR1 SEHNR, CDR2 FQNEAQ (reference sequence). The CDR3 DNA is TGTGCCAGCAGCTTAGTCTCGACCGGGGAGCTGTTTTTT. Amino acid sequence: CASSLVSTGELFF.

The chain carries TRBV5-1 and TRBJ2-3; 12 nucleotides align to TRBD2. The trim removed 3 bases at V and 6 bases at J, leaving 2 bases unmatched. CDR1 is SGHRS and CDR2 is YFSETQ in the germline V gene. The CDR3 loop spans 14 amino acids. In DNA, the CDR3 is TGCGCCAGCAGCTCCGGGACTAGCGGGGATACGCAGTATTTT. Its translation is CASSSGTSGDTQYF.

J is TRBJ2-3 and V is TRBV6-2 or TRBV6-3; weak D call: TRBD2 (5 bases). V shed 4 bases and J shed 0 bases, with 11 bases lying between them. In germline, CDR1 is MNHEY, CDR2 SVGEGT. CDR3 size: 15 residues. CDR3 region: CASSSPRGSTDTQYF. CDR3 coding DNA: TGTGCCAGCAGTTCCCCACGGGGTAGCACAGATACGCAGTATTTT.

This clone has a single count. V gene TRBV28 combines with J gene TRBJ2-3, with D tentatively TRBD2 (5 bases). The CDR3 contains 15 residues. CDR1 and CDR2 from the germline V gene are MDHEN and SYDVKM. Trimming cost V 4 bases and J 4 bases, with 15 bases left between them. This CDR3 is CASSSSLARADTQYF. CDR3 in DNA: TGTGCCAGCAGTTCATCTCTAGCTAGGGCAGATACGCAGTATTTT.

In its sample, this clone was seen once. V gene TRBV14 combines with J gene TRBJ2-1; TRBD2 is a possible D gene (6 bases). Per germline, CDR1 SGHDN and CDR2 FVKESK. This CDR3 comprises 15 residues. Trimming left V 4 bases short and J 0 bases short, with 10 bases between. CDR3 region: CASSRPGLSYNEQFF. For the CDR3, the DNA is TGTGCCAGCAGCCGTCCGGGACTCTCCTACAATGAGCAGTTCTTC.

The chain couples TRBV7-9 to TRBJ1-4; D might be TRBD1 (5 bases). This CDR3 is built from 16 residues. Germline V lookup: CDR1 SEHNR, CDR2 FQNEAQ (reference sequence). The V gene lost 1 base and the J gene lost 1 base, with 10 bases spanning the gap. The CDR3 coding sequence is TGTGCCAGCAGCTTAGGGACATCGGGAACTAATGAAAAACTGTTTTTT. Protein product: CASSLGTSGTNEKLFF.

The chain has TRBV18 and TRBJ1-4, with 9 bases fitting TRBD1. The CDR3 is made up of 14 amino acids. Germline CDR1 is KGHSH and CDR2 is LQKENI. Losses at the gene ends were 4 bases for V and 3 bases for J; bases not matched to a gene: 0. In DNA, the CDR3 is TGTGCCAGCTCACGGGACAGGGCTAATGAAAAACTGTTTTTT. It yields the protein CASSRDRANEKLFF.

The sample holds a few counts of this clone. The V gene is TRBV5-1, the J gene TRBJ2-1; 13 bases agree with TRBD2. CDR1 is SGHRS and CDR2 is YFSETQ in the germline V gene. This CDR3 contains 19 residues. Trimming cost V 1 base and J 0 bases; bases outside gene matches: 7. The CDR3 DNA sequence: TGCGCCAGCAGCTTGAGGGCCGGGACTAGCGGGACCTCCTACAATGAGCAGTTCTTC. It specifies CASSLRAGTSGTSYNEQFF.

This clone was observed a handful of times. The chain uses TRBV7-2 and TRBJ1-4; TRBD1 is a possible D gene (5 bases). CDR1 is SGHTA, CDR2 FQGNSA, per germline. The V and J ends lost 0 bases and 5 bases respectively, with 19 bases between them. CDR3 size: 18 residues. The CDR3, as DNA: TGTGCCAGCAGCTTAGCGCAGGGTGTCACGGGGAGGAATGAAAAACTGTTTTTT. This sequence encodes CASSLAQGVTGRNEKLFF.

The chain joins TRBV6-2 or TRBV6-3 to TRBJ2-5; no reliable D call. Trimming took 2 bases from V and 5 from J, leaving 9 bases between them. Germline V CDR1 and CDR2: MNHEY, SVGEGT. The CDR3 extends over 13 amino acids. CDR3 in DNA: TGTGCCAGCAGTTACGGAGTTTCCGAGACCCAGTACTTC. Protein: CASSYGVSETQYF.

The chain joins TRBV3-1 (or the pseudogene TRBV3-2) to TRBJ1-2; possible D gene TRBD1, 6 bases. This CDR3 contains 18 residues. The germline V gene has CDR1 LGHDT and CDR2 YNNKEL (reference sequence). V lost 4 bases and J 2 bases, leaving 23 bases between the germline ends. For the CDR3, the DNA is TGTGCCAGCAGCCGGAGAGGGGGTAAGGACAGCGTAAACTATGGCTACACCTTC. Its protein product is CASSRRGGKDSVNYGYTF.

The CDR3 sequence: CASSLDLAGVSYEQYF. The CDR3 nucleotides read TGTGCCAGCAGCTTGGACCTAGCGGGAGTCTCCTACGAGCAGTACTTC. The chain has TRBV5-4 and TRBJ2-7; 10 nucleotides agree with TRBD2. V was pared by 0 bases and J by 0 bases, with 3 bases of the junction left unmatched. Germline V gives CDR1 SGHNT, CDR2 YYREEE (reference sequence). This CDR3 contains 16 residues.

About this clone itself: Other nucleotide sequences from this sample produce the same CDR3. This chain joins TRBV7-2 and TRBJ1-1; the D is unclear. V lost 3 bases, J lost 0 bases, and 8 bases lay in between. The CDR3 loop spans 14 amino acids. Germline loops: CDR1 SGHTA, CDR2 FQGNSA. The CDR3 DNA reads TGTGCCAGCAGCTTTGGGCAGATGAACACTGAAGCTTTCTTT. Translated, it gives CASSFGQMNTEAFF. Using reference TRBV7-2 and TRBJ1-1 for the parts outside the CDR3, the full variable domain is GAGVSQSPSNKVTEKGKDVELRCDPISGHTALYWYRQSLGQGLEFLIYFQGNSAPDKSGLPSDRFSAERTGGSVSTLTIQRTQQEDSAVYLCASSFGQMNTEAFFGQGTRLTVV.

The chain couples TRBV6-4 to TRBJ2-7; D possibly corresponds to TRBD2 (5 bases). Trimming took 2 bases from V and 3 from J, leaving 14 bases between them. The CDR3 loop spans 15 amino acids. Germline V gives CDR1 MRHNA, CDR2 SNTAGT. CDR3 in DNA: TGTGCCAGCAGTGACCGAGAGGGTGCTAACTACGAGCAGTACTTC. It yields the protein CASSDREGANYEQYF.

The J gene is TRBJ1-6, the V gene TRBV14, with a possible D match to TRBD1 (5 bases). This CDR3 has 14 amino acids. The germline CDR1 and CDR2 sequences are SGHDN and FVKESK. The V gene lost 5 bases and the J gene lost 7 bases, with 12 bases spanning the gap. The CDR3 DNA reads as TGTGCCAGCAGCGATTGGGGGGGAAATTCACCCCTCCACTTT. Its translation is CASSDWGGNSPLHF.

The V and J genes are TRBV5-1 and TRBJ2-1; TRBD2 agrees at 10 bases. The CDR3 contains 15 residues. The J segment lost 7 bases and the V segment lost 0 bases, leaving 4 bases of the junction unmatched. Germline V gene sequence: CDR1 SGHRS, CDR2 YFSETQ. CDR3 protein: CASSLGGLARNEQFF. In nucleotides, the CDR3 is TGCGCCAGCAGCTTGGGGGGACTAGCGAGGAATGAGCAGTTCTTC.